This TCR beta chain stems from a study of T cell responses to AZD1222 COVID-19 vaccine. The method was immunoSEQ multiplex PCR; TCRdb's version includes in-frame clones alone and lacks a portion of them. The sample carries some 140,000 clones, roughly nine tenths recorded once. Study findings and constraints: Seropositive AZD1222 recipients at baseline numbered only five or six. The reported proportion of spike-specific TCRs targeting unmutated variant regions was nearly half. With two AZD1222 doses given, Spike-specific TCR breadth and depth both rose. Mostly white British, mostly female donors; authors suggested clonal diversity may be underestimated.

Note on this clone: The antigen is unknown.

Trimming cost V 6 bases and J 4 bases; bases outside gene matches: 0. Germline CDR1 is ENHRY and CDR2 is SYGVKD. The CDR3 has 12 amino acids. This sample comprised peripheral blood, obtained on day 0 of AZD1222 vaccination. The clonotype was recovered from an adult in good health. The rearrangement uses TRBV10-3 and TRBJ2-5; 9 bases map to TRBD1. In DNA, the CDR3 is TGTGCCATCAGGGGACAGGGAGAGACCCAGTACTTC. Its protein product is CAIRGQGETQYF.